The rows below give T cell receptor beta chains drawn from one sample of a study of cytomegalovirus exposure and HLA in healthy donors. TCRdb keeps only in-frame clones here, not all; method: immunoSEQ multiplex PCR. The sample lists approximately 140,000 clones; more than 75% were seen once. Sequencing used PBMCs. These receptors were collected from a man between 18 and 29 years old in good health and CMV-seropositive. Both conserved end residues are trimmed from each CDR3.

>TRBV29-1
SVGGESTEAF
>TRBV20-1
SVRQGQQY
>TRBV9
ASSEQGYNEQF
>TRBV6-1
ASTALRGSQH
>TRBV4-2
ASSQAPGTSATNEQF
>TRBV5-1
ASSSDSFTGELF
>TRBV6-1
ASRAGTASLYGYT
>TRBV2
ASSEDGLAGVLQGYEQY
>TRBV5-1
ASSLSTVAPEQY
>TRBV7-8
ASSLPGNSPLH
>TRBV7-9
ASSTGQGEETQY
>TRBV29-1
SVEDNTREQY
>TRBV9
ASSPPLASETQY
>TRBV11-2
ASSQGPTQY
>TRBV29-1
SVETSGLYYEQY
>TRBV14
ASSQSGGRVVEQY
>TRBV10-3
AISGSYRGLPGNTIY
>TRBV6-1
ASSERSQGTEAF
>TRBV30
AWSAPRGNPSSYEQY
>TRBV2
ASSENGGSSYNEQF
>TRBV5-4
ASRYLGGRRLTGELF
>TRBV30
ARGQGKSTDTQY
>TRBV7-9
ASSSGQTTTNEKLF
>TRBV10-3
AIREAETQY
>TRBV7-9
ASSLGLTGLADYGYT
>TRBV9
ASSVEGATYGYT
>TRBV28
ASSLTGNNSPLH
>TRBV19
ASRELAGSTGELF
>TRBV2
ASTRDSNYGYT
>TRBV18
ASSPGVNEKLF
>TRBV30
AWSLGVGGANVLT
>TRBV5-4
ASSLNGRAYEQY
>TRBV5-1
ASSSGNLGEKLF
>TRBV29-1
SVLPQLSGISNTQY
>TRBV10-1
ASSDGRGAKNIQY
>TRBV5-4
ASSPRDGTYSGNTIY
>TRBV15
ATSRGTSGGAWNEQF
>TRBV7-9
ASSLLAVTGELF
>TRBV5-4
ASSFRDRNSYEQY
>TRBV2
ASRPVFTGYNEKLF
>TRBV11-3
ASSLSQVNEQF
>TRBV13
ASSPGLEGELF
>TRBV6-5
ATSGLKGEKLF
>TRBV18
ASSPKLSGRSYEQY
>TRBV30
AWAEGGVKTQY
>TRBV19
ASLMGHAAF
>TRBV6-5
ASSYYGQALTEAF